The 25 T cell receptor beta chains reported below all come from one sample, sequenced in a study of early stage breast cancer tumors. Measured with immunoSEQ multiplex PCR; TCRdb has only the in-frame clones, and not every one. The repertoire holds about 19,000 clones, with around four fifths as singletons. Sequenced material: blood. All receptors come from a person aged 65-85 years with breast cancer.

The DNA of the CDR3 is TGTGCCAGCTCATTCACTAGCGGGGGAGTTGATGAGCAGTTCTTC. Its translation is CASSFTSGGVDEQFF. This sequence joins TRBV18 and TRBJ2-1; 11 nucleotides align to TRBD2. This CDR3 region has 15 residues. J gave up 8 bases and V 5 bases, and 8 bases lay outside the gene matches. CDR1 and CDR2 (germline): KGHSH, LQKENI.

The CDR3 loop is CASSSRDKDTEAFF. For the CDR3, the DNA is TGTGCCAGCAGCTCTCGGGACAAGGACACTGAAGCTTTCTTT. The rearrangement uses TRBV13 and TRBJ1-1, with a weak D call TRBD1 (6 bases). CDR1 and CDR2 from the germline V gene are PRHDT and FYEKMQ (reference sequence). CDR3 length: 14 amino acids. V gave up 4 bases and J gave up 3 bases, with 12 bases separating them.

This clone was seen a few times. The rearrangement uses TRBV6-6 and TRBJ1-1; TRBD1 aligns across 7 bases. The CDR3 has 16 amino acids. Germline assignment: CDR1 MNHNY and CDR2 SVGAGI (reference sequence). The J segment lost 0 bases and the V segment lost 5 bases, leaving 9 bases of the junction unmatched. CDR3 in amino acids: CASSRPGQWMNTEAFF. The CDR3 nucleotides read TGTGCCAGCAGTAGACCGGGACAGTGGATGAACACTGAAGCTTTCTTT.

This rearrangement joins TRBV7-8 to TRBJ1-1; the D is unclear. V was cut by 4 bases and J by 0 bases, with 15 bases left in between. Germline-derived CDR1 and CDR2 are SGHVS and FQNEAQ. The CDR3 totals 16 residues. The CDR3 nucleotides read TGTGCCAGCAGCTACGATGGGTTCGGGATGAACACTGAAGCTTTCTTT. Its translation is CASSYDGFGMNTEAFF.

This chain uses TRBV5-1 with TRBJ1-1; 9 bases fit TRBD1. Germline CDR1 reads SGHRS; CDR2 reads YFSETQ. The CDR3 has 14 residues. V shed 5 bases, J shed 5 bases, and the junction held 7 bases outside the gene matches. Written as DNA, the CDR3 is TGCGCCAGCAGTTATGGGACAGGGAGGACTGAAGCTTTCTTT. It specifies CASSYGTGRTEAFF. Combining the CDR3 with reference TRBV5-1 and TRBJ1-1 gives the whole variable domain KAGVTQTPRYLIKTRGQQVTLSCSPISGHRSVSWYQQTPGQGLQFLFEYFSETQRNKGNFPGRFSGRQFSNSRSEMNVSTLELGDSALYLCASSYGTGRTEAFFGQGTRLTVV.

This clone was seen more than once but under ten times. The V call is TRBV2, the J call TRBJ1-6, with D uncertain. The length of the CDR3 is 13 residues. Per germline, CDR1 SNHLY and CDR2 FYNNEI. V shed 1 base and J shed 13 bases, with 11 bases lying between them. The CDR3 DNA is TGTGCCAGCAGTGAAGGCCCCTCCGGGCCCCTCCACTTT. Its protein is CASSEGPSGPLHF.

This sequence joins TRBV19 and TRBJ1-1, with 10 positions matching TRBD1. The V segment lost 5 bases and the J segment 11 bases; nucleotides outside the gene matches: 17. CDR1 and CDR2 from the germline V gene are LNHDA and SQIVND (reference sequence). This CDR3 comprises 16 residues. The CDR3 loop reads CASSPNSRTGGLLAFF. The CDR3 DNA reads TGTGCCAGTAGTCCAAACTCCCGGACAGGGGGTCTGTTGGCTTTCTTT.

The rearrangement uses TRBV7-8 and TRBJ1-5, with D maybe TRBD1 (6 bases). CDR1 is SGHVS and CDR2 is FQNEAQ in the germline V gene. The germline V and J ends were trimmed by 1 base and 0 bases, with 10 bases remaining between them. The CDR3 is 16 residues long. The CDR3: CASSLEGVNSNQPQHF. The CDR3 nucleotides read TGTGCCAGCAGCTTAGAGGGGGTTAATAGCAATCAGCCCCAGCATTTT.

The V and J genes are TRBV19 and TRBJ1-4; D may be TRBD1 (6 bases). This CDR3 has 14 residues. V was pared by 3 bases and J by 8 bases, with 13 bases between. Germline CDR1 and CDR2: LNHDA and SQIVND (reference sequence). Here the CDR3 DNA reads TGTGCCAGTAGTATGGCAGGGGTAGGCGAAAAACTGTTTTTT. Translation: CASSMAGVGEKLFF.

The genes are TRBV5-1 and TRBJ1-1; D is possibly TRBD1 (5 bases). V lost 4 bases, J lost 4 bases, and 14 bases lay in between. The germline V gene encodes CDR1 SGHRS and CDR2 YFSETQ. The CDR3 sequence is 14 residues long. The CDR3, as DNA: TGCGCCAGCAGCGCGGGGGTAGGGGCCACTGAAGCTTTCTTT. Its translation is CASSAGVGATEAFF.

J is TRBJ1-1 and V is TRBV15; tentative D call: TRBD1 (5 bases). The CDR3 consists of 14 residues. V was shortened by 0 bases and J by 6 bases, with 11 bases between the two germline ends. The germline V gene encodes CDR1 LNHNV and CDR2 YYDKDF (reference sequence). CDR3 in amino acids: CATSRDLTGAEAFF. CDR3 nucleotides: TGTGCCACCAGCAGAGATCTTACAGGCGCTGAAGCTTTCTTT.

V usage is TRBV6-4 and J usage is TRBJ2-1, with 10 positions matching TRBD2. CDR1 and CDR2 (germline): MRHNA, SNTAGT. After removal of 1 base from V and 9 bases from J, the junction contained 6 bases not matched to a gene. The length of the CDR3 is 15 residues. The CDR3 bases are TGTGCCAGCAGTGACTTAGCGGGGGGTCATTCTGAGCAGTTCTTC. This translates into CASSDLAGGHSEQFF.

This rearrangement joins TRBV11-2 to TRBJ1-6; TRBD1 matches 7 bases. This CDR3 contains 15 residues. Germline V gene lookup returns CDR1 SGHAT and CDR2 FQNNGV. Germline trimming cut 5 bases from V and 14 bases from J; bases unmatched to any gene: 15. The CDR3 region is CASSTITGVKGALHF. The DNA for the CDR3 is TGTGCCAGCAGCACGATAACAGGGGTAAAGGGGGCCCTCCACTTT.

J is TRBJ2-7 and V is TRBV7-6; 8 bases map to TRBD1. The CDR3 length is 13 residues. V trimming: 5 bases; J trimming: 5 bases; junction bases outside the gene matches: 5. The germline V gene encodes CDR1 SGHVS and CDR2 FNYEAQ. This CDR3 reads CASSQDRDNEQYF. The CDR3 region has the DNA TGTGCCAGCAGCCAGGACAGGGATAACGAGCAGTACTTC.

V is TRBV30 and J is TRBJ1-4; 8 positions match TRBD1. With 0 bases clipped from V and 8 bases from J, the junction kept 14 bases outside the gene matches. The CDR3 length is 17 residues. Germline CDR1 reads GTSNPN; CDR2 reads SVGIG (reference sequence). The CDR3 DNA follows: TGTGCCTGGAGTGTAACCAGGGGGCCCCACGGGGGAGAAAAACTGTTTTTT. Translated: CAWSVTRGPHGGEKLFF. Based on the CDR3 plus reference TRBV30 and TRBJ1-4, the full variable domain is SQTIHQWPATLVQPVGSPLSLECTVEGTSNPNLYWYRQAAGRGLQLLFYSVGIGQISSEVPQNLSASRPQDRQFILSSKKLLLSDSGFYLCAWSVTRGPHGGEKLFFGSGTQLSVL.

V is TRBV29-1 and J is TRBJ1-1; D remains unclear. From germline, CDR1 is SQVTM and CDR2 ANQGSEA. The CDR3 covers 13 residues. The V end was cut by 4 bases, the J end by 0 bases, with 9 bases between. CDR3 residues: CSVGRGLNTEAFF. CDR3 in DNA: TGCAGCGTTGGAAGAGGCTTGAACACTGAAGCTTTCTTT.

The rearrangement links TRBV2 to TRBJ1-3; 10 nucleotides line up with TRBD1. Germline assignment: CDR1 SNHLY and CDR2 FYNNEI. V shed 6 bases and J 0 bases; nucleotides not matched to a gene: 8. The length of the CDR3 is 17 residues. Written as DNA, the CDR3 is TGTGCCAGCAGCCCGGGACAGGGGCTTACCTCTGGAAACACCATATATTTT. Amino acid sequence: CASSPGQGLTSGNTIYF.

The J gene is TRBJ1-1, the V gene TRBV6-5; D call uncertain. The CDR3 is made up of 14 amino acids. CDR1 is MNHEY and CDR2 is SVGAGI in the germline V gene. The germline V and J ends were trimmed by 5 bases and 1 base, with 11 bases remaining between them. CDR3 loop: CASSSEKRNTEAFF. Written as DNA, the CDR3 is TGTGCCAGCAGTAGTGAGAAGAGGAACACTGAAGCTTTCTTT.

The J gene is TRBJ1-1, the V gene TRBV14; D may be TRBD1 (5 bases). Trimming removed 1 base at V and 6 bases at J, with 27 bases between. CDR1 and CDR2 from the germline V gene are SGHDN and FVKESK. The CDR3 length is 19 residues. The CDR3 DNA reads as TGTGCCAGCAGCCAAGTGGTATGGGGCAGGACGGCCGATTTCGCTGAAGCTTTCTTT. Protein product: CASSQVVWGRTADFAEAFF.

The chain links TRBV7-6 to TRBJ2-1, with a possible D match to TRBD1 (6 bases). V lost 5 bases, J lost 6 bases, and 20 bases lay in between. CDR1 is SGHVS, CDR2 FNYEAQ, per germline. This CDR3 is 16 amino acids long. CDR3 sequence reads: CASSATGNVKGNEQFF. The CDR3 region has the DNA TGTGCCAGCAGCGCTACAGGGAACGTCAAGGGCAATGAGCAGTTCTTC.

Written as DNA, the CDR3 is TGTGCCAGCAGCCCAAACGGAGGGAGGAACACTGAAGCTTTCTTT. It specifies CASSPNGGRNTEAFF. The gene calls are TRBV7-3 and TRBJ1-1; D not resolved. CDR3 size: 15 residues. Per the germline V gene, CDR1 is SGHTA and CDR2 is FQGTGA. V gave up 5 bases and J gave up 1 base, with 14 bases separating them.

This clone was seen a handful of times. The chain joins TRBV10-3 to TRBJ1-2; D gene unclear. This CDR3 is built from 14 residues. V gave up 3 bases and J gave up 0 bases, with 8 bases separating them. Germline CDR1 ENHRY, CDR2 SYGVKD. The CDR3 loop is CAISEQNSNYGYTF. In DNA form, the CDR3 reads TGTGCCATCAGTGAACAGAATTCTAACTATGGCTACACCTTC.

The table lists this clone with a few counts. This chain joins TRBV7-3 and TRBJ2-1; 7 positions agree with TRBD2. Unmatched junction bases numbered 8, after V lost 5 bases and J lost 10 bases. CDR1 is SGHTA, CDR2 FQGTGA, per germline. CDR3 length: 13 residues. The CDR3 protein is CASSPTSVGEQFF. The DNA for the CDR3 is TGTGCCAGCAGCCCCACTAGCGTAGGCGAGCAGTTCTTC.

This chain connects TRBV7-2 to TRBJ2-1, with a tentative D call TRBD2 (6 bases). CDR1 and CDR2 from the germline V gene are SGHTA and FQGNSA. This CDR3 is 14 amino acids long. V was clipped by 5 bases and J by 7 bases, with 15 bases between them. CDR3 sequence reads: CASSPLRGTNEQFF. The CDR3 DNA is TGTGCCAGCAGCCCTCTGCGGGGTACGAATGAGCAGTTCTTC.

Only a few counts were recorded for this clone. The chain links TRBV2 to TRBJ1-2; D may be TRBD1 (5 bases). The length of the CDR3 is 12 residues. Germline values: CDR1 SNHLY, CDR2 FYNNEI. The ends were cut back, 11 bases at V and 6 bases at J, with 16 bases in the middle. Here the CDR3 reads CACMRGLDGYTF. The CDR3 nucleotides are TGTGCCTGCATGCGGGGCTTGGATGGCTACACCTTC.